Below are 12 T cell receptor beta chains sequenced from a single sample in a study of spatial heterogeneity in lung cancer. Study conclusions and caveats: Mutation counts in tumors were tracked by counts of expanded intratumoral alpha and beta TCRs.

TCRdb re-analysed the 5' RACE reads in MiXCR, keeping a single row per CDR3 protein. The table includes about 10,000 distinct CDR3 sequences, around 10% detected once. Time point reported: sample taken at primary tumor resection. The antigens these receptors bind are not known. The material was lung tumor tissue, obtained at surgery. The receptors here all came from a female donor with early-stage non-small cell lung cancer.

This clonotype was seen repeatedly, ten times or more. The genes are TRBV15 and TRBJ2-1; tentatively, D is TRBD1 or TRBD2 (10 bases each). Germline loops: CDR1 LNHNV, CDR2 YYDKDF (reference sequence). Deletions cut 0 bases from V and 8 bases from J, with 23 bases between. The CDR3 covers 18 residues. The CDR3, as DNA: TGTGCCACCAGCAGAGAGGGACAGGGGTCTAGCGGGAGCTATGAGCAGTTCTTC. This translates into CATSREGQGSSGSYEQFF.

Worth noting for this clonotype: This may stem from a read error, because a much larger clone lies one nucleotide away. The CDR3 bases are TGTGCCAGCAGCCGATCGACAGGGGCCAGAGAAGCTTTCTTT. Its translation: CASSRSTGAREAFF. This chain uses TRBV7-8 with TRBJ1-1; 8 positions match TRBD1. The CDR3 spans 14 residues. CDR1 and CDR2 (germline): SGHVS, FQNEAQ. V lost 5 bases and J lost 8; bases outside the gene matches: 10.

The rearrangement uses TRBV7-2 and TRBJ2-3; D possibly corresponds to TRBD2 (5 bases). V lost 4 bases, J lost 0 bases, and 14 bases lay in between. There are 16 residues in the CDR3. In germline, CDR1 is SGHTA, CDR2 FQGNSA. The DNA for the CDR3 is TGTGCCAGCAGCTCTTCCGGGATCGCCAGCACAGATACGCAGTATTTT. Its protein is CASSSSGIASTDTQYF. The variable domain in full, completed from reference TRBV7-2 and TRBJ2-3, reads GAGVSQSPSNKVTEKGKDVELRCDPISGHTALYWYRQSLGQGLEFLIYFQGNSAPDKSGLPSDRFSAERTGGSVSTLTIQRTQQEDSAVYLCASSSSGIASTDTQYFGPGTRLTVL.

This clonotype ranks as medium-sized. V usage is TRBV12-3 or TRBV12-4 and J usage is TRBJ2-6; D remains ambiguous. The CDR3 is made up of 16 amino acids. V was clipped by 6 bases and J by 0 bases, with 12 bases between them. CDR3 protein: CASSWALGSGANVLTF. In DNA form, the CDR3 reads TGTGCCAGCAGCTGGGCCTTGGGCTCTGGGGCCAACGTCCTGACTTTC.

This clonotype is deemed medium-sized (0.01 to 0.1%). The CDR3 reads CASSQEGVRSEAFF. CDR3 in DNA: TGTGCCAGCAGCCAAGAGGGGGTTAGGTCTGAAGCTTTCTTT. The chain recombines TRBV3-1 with TRBJ1-1; a possible D gene is TRBD1 (5 bases). Germline lookup yields CDR1 LGHDT and CDR2 YNNKEL (reference sequence). V was clipped by 0 bases and J by 6 bases, with 11 bases between them. CDR3 length equals 14 residues.

This clonotype has a count of ten or more. This chain connects TRBV20-1 to TRBJ1-1, with 7 bases that match TRBD1. V was clipped by 3 bases and J by 3 bases; unmatched bases: 7. This CDR3 region has 14 residues. Germline V CDR1 and CDR2: DFQATT, SNEGSKA (reference sequence). The CDR3 sequence: CSARLTGLHTEAFF. The CDR3 DNA sequence: TGCAGTGCTAGGTTGACAGGGCTACACACTGAAGCTTTCTTT.

Remarks on this clonotype: Germline and junction disagree at one end, which may indicate a read error. The rearrangement links TRBV2 to TRBJ2-5, with unresolved D. The CDR3 loop spans 13 amino acids. Germline CDR1 SNHLY, CDR2 FYNNEI. The CDR3: CTSSGSNQETQYF. CDR3 in DNA: TGTACCAGCAGTGGCTCGAACCAAGAGACCCAGTACTTC.

This clonotype was seen a handful of times. V usage is TRBV6-5 and J usage is TRBJ2-1; D possibly corresponds to TRBD1 (5 bases). V was trimmed by 0 bases and J by 0 bases, leaving 12 bases between them. The CDR3 contains 17 residues. From germline, CDR1 is MNHEY and CDR2 SVGAGI. CDR3 in amino acids: CASSYSRTQASYNEQFF. In nucleotides, the CDR3 is TGTGCCAGCAGTTACTCGAGGACACAAGCCTCCTACAATGAGCAGTTCTTC.

This clonotype was counted only a few times. The chain has TRBV18 and TRBJ1-2; tentatively, D is TRBD1 (6 bases). The CDR3 contains 14 residues. CDR1 is KGHSH and CDR2 is LQKENI in the germline V gene. Trimming took off 2 bases at V and 2 bases at J, with 9 bases between the two ends. The CDR3 DNA reads as TGTGCCAGCTCACCAGCAGGGACAAACTATGGCTACACCTTC. The encoded protein is CASSPAGTNYGYTF.

Within the sample, this clonotype is medium-sized. The V and J genes are TRBV7-2 and TRBJ2-1, with 15 bases lining up with TRBD2. V shed 2 bases, J shed 8 bases, and the junction held 4 bases outside the gene matches. CDR1 SGHTA and CDR2 FQGNSA come from the germline V gene. The CDR3 has 16 residues. The CDR3 nucleotides are TGTGCCAGCAGCTTACCGGGACTAGCGGGAGGCTATGAGCAGTTCTTC. Translating it yields CASSLPGLAGGYEQFF. Together with reference TRBV7-2 and TRBJ2-1, the CDR3 gives the full variable domain: GAGVSQSPSNKVTEKGKDVELRCDPISGHTALYWYRQSLGQGLEFLIYFQGNSAPDKSGLPSDRFSAERTGGSVSTLTIQRTQQEDSAVYLCASSLPGLAGGYEQFFGPGTRLTVL.

Ten or more counts support this clonotype. The CDR3 spells CASSLQRGGDTQYF. The CDR3 coding sequence is TGTGCCAGCAGTTTACAGCGGGGGGGAGATACGCAGTATTTT. V and J are TRBV12-3 or TRBV12-4 and TRBJ2-3; 10 nucleotides line up with TRBD2. V lost 2 bases and J lost 5; bases outside the gene matches: 1. This CDR3 comprises 14 residues.

This clonotype was detected many times. The chain carries TRBV14 and TRBJ1-2; D gene ambiguous. V was pared by 0 bases and J by 6 bases, with 14 bases between. CDR3 length equals 15 residues. The V gene's germline CDR1 is SGHDN and CDR2 FVKESK. The CDR3: CASSQDLGGPHGYTF. As DNA, the CDR3 is TGTGCCAGCAGCCAAGATCTTGGAGGACCCCATGGCTACACCTTC. Together with reference TRBV14 and TRBJ1-2, the CDR3 gives the full variable domain: EAGVTQFPSHSVIEKGQTVTLRCDPISGHDNLYWYRRVMGKEIKFLLHFVKESKQDESGMPNNRFLAERTGGTYSTLKVQPAELEDSGVYFCASSQDLGGPHGYTFGSGTRLTVV.